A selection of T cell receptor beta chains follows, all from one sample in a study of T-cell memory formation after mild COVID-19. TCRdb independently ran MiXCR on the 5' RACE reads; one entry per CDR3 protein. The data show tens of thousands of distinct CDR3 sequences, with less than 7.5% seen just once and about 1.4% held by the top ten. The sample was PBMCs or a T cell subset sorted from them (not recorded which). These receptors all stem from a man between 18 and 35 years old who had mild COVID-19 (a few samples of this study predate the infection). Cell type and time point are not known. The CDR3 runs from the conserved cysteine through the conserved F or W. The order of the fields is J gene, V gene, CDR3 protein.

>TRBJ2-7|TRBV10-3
CAISESTSGGDEQYF
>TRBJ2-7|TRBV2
CASTRQYSYEQYF
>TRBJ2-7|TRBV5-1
CASSSKRTGEQYF
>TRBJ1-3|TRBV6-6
CASSYSRRSGNTIYF
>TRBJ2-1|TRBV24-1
CATSDQDREQFF
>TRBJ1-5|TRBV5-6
CASSLGAGWRQPQHF
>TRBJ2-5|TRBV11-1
CASSLDRFQETQYF
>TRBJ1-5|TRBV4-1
CASSQAGAGGQPQHF
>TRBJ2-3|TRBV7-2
CASSLQPGGLTQYF
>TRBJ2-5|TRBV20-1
CSARGGLDQETQYF
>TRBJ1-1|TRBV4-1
CASSQVDMGFATEAFF
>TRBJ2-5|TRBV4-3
CASSQDPTGTVQETQYF
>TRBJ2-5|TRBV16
CASSQAWGETQYF
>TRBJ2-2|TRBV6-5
CASSYAGRTGELFF
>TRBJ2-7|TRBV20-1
CSAKGRVDEQYF
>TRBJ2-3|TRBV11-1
CASSGIALQASTDTQYF
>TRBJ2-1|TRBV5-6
CASSKTEYNEQFF
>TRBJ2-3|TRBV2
CASGLDRLSTDTQYF
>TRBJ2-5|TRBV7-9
CASSLMETQYF
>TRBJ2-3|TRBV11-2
CASSWDSTDTQYF
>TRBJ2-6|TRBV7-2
CASSSGSGANVLTF
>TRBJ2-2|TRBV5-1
CASSFGPNTGELFF
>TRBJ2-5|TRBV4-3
CASSQDSSHGETQYF
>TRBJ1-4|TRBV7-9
CASSFGHSNEKLFF
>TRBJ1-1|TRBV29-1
CSVYTGGANTEAFF
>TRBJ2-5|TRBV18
CASSRDLQETQYF
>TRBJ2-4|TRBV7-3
CASSLKSPAVARAIQYF
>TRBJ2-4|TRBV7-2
CASSIGGIQYF
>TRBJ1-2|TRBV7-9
CASSINYGYTF
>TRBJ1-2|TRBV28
CASRSTGTRGYTF
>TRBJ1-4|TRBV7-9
CASSSTTGEKLFF
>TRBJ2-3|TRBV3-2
CASSQDSADTQYF
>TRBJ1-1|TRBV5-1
CASSLATVDEAFF
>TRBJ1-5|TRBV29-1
CSVEDGRGGNQPQHF
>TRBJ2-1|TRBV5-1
CASSLVSRGRGGGNEQFF
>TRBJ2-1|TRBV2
CASSSDGVYNEQFF
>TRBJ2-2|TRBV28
CASSYSYTGELFF
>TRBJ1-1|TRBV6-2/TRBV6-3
CASSPLRDRGTEAFF
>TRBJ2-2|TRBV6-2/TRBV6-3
CASRPLAGLNTGELFF